This T cell receptor (beta chain) originates from a study of response to subunit inactivated influenza vaccine. Study-wide points: With each seasonal influenza vaccination, the authors suggested, few new T cells are recruited.

This clonotype has a handful of counts. Its specificity is not known. TCRdb used MiXCR to reprocess the RT-PCR reads, holding one entry per CDR3 protein. The repertoire consists of about 500,000 distinct CDR3 sequences, with approximately 15% occurring once and the leading ten covering less than 4%. The germline V gene encodes CDR1 MNHEY and CDR2 SVGEGT. J lost 6 bases, V lost 5 bases, and 10 bases had no gene match. CDR3 length: 15 amino acids. The sequence was obtained from a man aged 50-75 years who received an inactivated influenza vaccine. V usage is TRBV6-2 or TRBV6-3 and J usage is TRBJ1-2, with 9 bases that match TRBD1. The sequences come from CD4+ T cells sorted from PBMCs, collected approximately 25 months after vaccination. CDR3 in DNA: TGTGCCAGCAGTCTCACCACAGGGGGCAGAAATGGCTACACCTTC. Amino acid sequence: CASSLTTGGRNGYTF.